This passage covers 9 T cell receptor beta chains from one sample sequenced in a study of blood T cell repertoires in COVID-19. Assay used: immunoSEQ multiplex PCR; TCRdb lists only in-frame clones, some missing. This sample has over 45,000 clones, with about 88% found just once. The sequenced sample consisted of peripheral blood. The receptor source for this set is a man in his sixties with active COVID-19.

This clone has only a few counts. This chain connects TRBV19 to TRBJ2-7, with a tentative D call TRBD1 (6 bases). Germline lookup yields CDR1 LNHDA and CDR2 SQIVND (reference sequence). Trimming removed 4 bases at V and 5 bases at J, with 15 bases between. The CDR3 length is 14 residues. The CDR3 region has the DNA TGTGCCAGTAGTACACATCGACAGGTAGACGAGCAGTACTTC. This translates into CASSTHRQVDEQYF.

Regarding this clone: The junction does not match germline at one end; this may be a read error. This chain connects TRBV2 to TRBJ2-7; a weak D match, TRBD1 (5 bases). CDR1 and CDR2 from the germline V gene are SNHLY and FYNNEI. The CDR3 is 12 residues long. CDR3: CACSRTKYEQYF. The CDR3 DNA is TGTGCCTGCAGCCGGACAAAATACGAGCAGTACTTC.

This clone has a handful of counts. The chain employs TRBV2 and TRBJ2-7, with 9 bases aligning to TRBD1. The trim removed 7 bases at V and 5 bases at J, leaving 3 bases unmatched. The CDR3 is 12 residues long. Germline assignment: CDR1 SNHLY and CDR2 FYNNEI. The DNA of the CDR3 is TGTGCCAGCAAGCGACAGGGGGACGAGCAGTACTTC. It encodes CASKRQGDEQYF.

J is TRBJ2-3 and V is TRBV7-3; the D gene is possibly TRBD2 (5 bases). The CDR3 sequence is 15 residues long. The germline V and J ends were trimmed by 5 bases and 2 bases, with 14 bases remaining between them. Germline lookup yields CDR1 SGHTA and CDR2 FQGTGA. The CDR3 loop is CASSPTSGSTDTQYF. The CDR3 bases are TGTGCCAGCAGCCCTACATCGGGGTCCACAGATACGCAGTATTTT.

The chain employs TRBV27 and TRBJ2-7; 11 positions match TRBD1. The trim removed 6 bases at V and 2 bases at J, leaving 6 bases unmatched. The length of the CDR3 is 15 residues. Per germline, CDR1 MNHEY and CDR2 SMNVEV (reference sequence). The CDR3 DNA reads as TGTGCCAGCAGAACCGGGACAGGGGGGGCCTACGAGCAGTACTTC. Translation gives CASRTGTGGAYEQYF.

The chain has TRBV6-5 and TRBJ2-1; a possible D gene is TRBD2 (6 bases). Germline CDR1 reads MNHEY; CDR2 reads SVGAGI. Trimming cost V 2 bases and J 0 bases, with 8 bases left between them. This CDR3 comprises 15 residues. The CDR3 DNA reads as TGTGCCAGCAGTTACGCGGGGAGCTCCTACAATGAGCAGTTCTTC. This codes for CASSYAGSSYNEQFF.

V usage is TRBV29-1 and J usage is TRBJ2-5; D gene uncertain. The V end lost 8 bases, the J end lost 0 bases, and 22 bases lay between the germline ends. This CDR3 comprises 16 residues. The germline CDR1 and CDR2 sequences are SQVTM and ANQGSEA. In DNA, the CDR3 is TGCAGCACCTCCCCCTTGGTTCGGTCGCACCAAGAGACCCAGTACTTC. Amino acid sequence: CSTSPLVRSHQETQYF.

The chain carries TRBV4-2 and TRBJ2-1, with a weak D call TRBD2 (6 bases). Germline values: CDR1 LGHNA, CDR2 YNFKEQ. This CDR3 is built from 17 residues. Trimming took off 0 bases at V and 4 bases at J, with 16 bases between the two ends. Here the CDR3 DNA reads TGTGCCAGCAGCCAAGATCTCGGCCCCGGGACTTACAATGAGCAGTTCTTC. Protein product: CASSQDLGPGTYNEQFF.

Written as DNA, the CDR3 is TGCGCCAGCAAACATAGGACTAGCGGAAAGGAAGAGACCCAGTACTTC. Translating gives CASKHRTSGKEETQYF. V and J are TRBV4-1 and TRBJ2-5, with 10 bases fitting TRBD2. V lost 7 bases, J lost 3 bases, and 11 bases stayed unmatched. This CDR3 has 16 residues. Germline CDR1 and CDR2: MGHRA and YSYEKL.